The rows below give T cell receptor beta chains drawn from one sample of a study of control samples from healthy donors and cancer patients. Measured with immunoSEQ multiplex PCR; TCRdb has only the in-frame clones, and not every one. The sample lists about 130,000 clones; about 88% were seen once. The sample taken for sequencing was blood. The receptors stem from a man aged 50 or older in good health. CDR3s include the opening cysteine and the closing phenylalanine or tryptophan. A D gene is named only where the DNA matches it firmly. Not all rows give a size; the values are once, few, many and, for expanded clones, a class.

j_gene | v_gene | d_gene | abundance | CDR3nt | CDR3aa
TRBJ1-2 | TRBV28 | TRBD1 | . | TGTGCCAGTAACCTCGAGGACAGGCACTATGGCTACACCTTC | CASNLEDRHYGYTF
TRBJ2-1 | TRBV27 | TRBD2 | . | TGTGCCAGCAGTTTATACCCCCGGGGTTGGCTAGCGGGGGGGCCAGGGAATGAGCAGTTCTTC | CASSLYPRGWLAGGPGNEQFF
TRBJ2-7 | TRBV15 | . | . | TGTGCCACCAGCGAAGACAGCTACGAGCAGTACTTC | CATSEDSYEQYF
TRBJ2-3 | TRBV5-8 | TRBD2 | few | TGTGCCAGCAGCTTCCGTAGCGGGGGGGCCGTAGATACGCAGTATTTT | CASSFRSGGAVDTQYF
TRBJ2-2 | TRBV11-3 | TRBD1 | . | TGTGCCAGCAGCAGAGACAGGGGGCGAGGCACCGGGGAGCTGTTTTTT | CASSRDRGRGTGELFF
TRBJ2-1 | TRBV7-3 | TRBD1 | . | TGTGCCAGCAGCTTAGACAGGGGCGTCTACAATGAGCAGTTCTTC | CASSLDRGVYNEQFF
TRBJ2-7 | TRBV5-4 | TRBD2 | . | TGTGCCAGCAGCTTTGGAGCGGGGGGGCTCTACGAGCAGTACTTC | CASSFGAGGLYEQYF
TRBJ2-7 | TRBV5-6 | TRBD2 | . | TGTGCCAGCAGCTTGGAGGGGTGGGCTAGCGGGGGCTACGAGCAGTACTTC | CASSLEGWASGGYEQYF
TRBJ2-7 | TRBV7-9 | TRBD2 | . | TGTGCCAGCAGCTTAGATCGACTAGCGGGGGGGCAGCAGTACTTC | CASSLDRLAGGQQYF
TRBJ2-7 | TRBV19 | . | . | TGTGCCAGTATGTTTACCCGGGACGCATCCTACGAGCAGTACTTC | CASMFTRDASYEQYF
TRBJ2-1 | TRBV2 | TRBD1 | . | TGTGCCAGCAGTGAGGACAGGGCCTCCTACAATGAGCAGTTCTTC | CASSEDRASYNEQFF
TRBJ2-7 | TRBV11-2 | . | . | TGTGCCAGCAGCTTTCAAGAAGGGGCCTACGAGCAGTACTTC | CASSFQEGAYEQYF
TRBJ2-2 | TRBV9 | . | . | TGTGCCAGCAGCCCCGGCCGTTTGACGGGCGGGGAGCTGTTTTTT | CASSPGRLTGGELFF
TRBJ2-1 | TRBV5-4 | TRBD2 | . | TGTGCCAGCAGCTTGGTCCCGGGGGGGGCTTACAATGAGCAGTTCTTC | CASSLVPGGAYNEQFF
TRBJ1-6 | TRBV19 | . | . | TGTGCCAGTAGTGAGGGGATCCTCTCCTATAATTCACCCCTCCACTTT | CASSEGILSYNSPLHF
TRBJ2-7 | TRBV5-6 | TRBD1 | . | TGTGCCAGCAGCTTGAGACAGGGGGCCTACGAGCAGTACTTC | CASSLRQGAYEQYF
TRBJ1-2 | TRBV5-5 | . | . | TGTGCCAGCAGCTCCATACCATCCGGACGGAGTAACTATGGCTACACCTTC | CASSSIPSGRSNYGYTF
TRBJ1-1 | TRBV20-1 | . | . | TGCAGTTCCCTTGAGGTCACTGAAGCTTTCTTT | CSSLEVTEAFF
TRBJ2-2 | TRBV5-1 | . | . | TGCGCCAGCAGCTTGAGGAGCGCGAACACCGGGGAGCTGTTTTTT | CASSLRSANTGELFF
TRBJ2-7 | TRBV13 | TRBD1 | . | TGTGCCAGCAGCAAGGACAGGACCTACGAGCAGTACTTC | CASSKDRTYEQYF
TRBJ1-1 | TRBV11-2 | TRBD1 | once | TGTGCCAGCAGCTTAGATCTTTATCGGGACAGCAACACTGAAGCTTTCTTT | CASSLDLYRDSNTEAFF
TRBJ1-3 | TRBV30 | . | . | TGTGCCTGGTTTAGGGGGGACGGTGGAAACACCATATATTTT | CAWFRGDGGNTIYF
TRBJ2-3 | TRBV11-2 | TRBD2 | . | TGTGCCAGCAGTTCACTAGCGGTGGGCACAGATACGCAGTATTTT | CASSSLAVGTDTQYF
TRBJ2-5 | TRBV6-2/TRBV6-3 | . | . | TGTGCCAGCAGTTATTTCGGGCTAGTCGGGGAGACCCAGTACTTC | CASSYFGLVGETQYF
TRBJ2-3 | TRBV6-5 | . | . | TGTGCCAGCAGTCGTAGGGAGCGCACAGATACGCAGTATTTT | CASSRRERTDTQYF
TRBJ1-4 | TRBV18 | . | . | TGTGCCAGCTCACCACCCGGTGCACAGGCCTATAATGAAAAACTGTTTTTT | CASSPPGAQAYNEKLFF
TRBJ1-6 | TRBV5-1 | . | . | TGCGCCAGCAGCCCGCTAACCGGGACAAATTCACCCCTCCACTTT | CASSPLTGTNSPLHF
TRBJ1-5 | TRBV7-2 | TRBD1 | once | TGTGCCAGCAGCCCCGGGACAGGAGGTAGCAATCAGCCCCAGCATTTT | CASSPGTGGSNQPQHF
TRBJ2-2 | TRBV24-1 | . | . | TGTGCCACCAGTGGAGGCGGGAACACCGGGGAGCTGTTTTTT | CATSGGGNTGELFF
TRBJ1-1 | TRBV11-2 | TRBD1 | . | TGTGCCAGCAGCTTACGTTGGGGAGACAGGGGGGAAGCTTTCTTT | CASSLRWGDRGEAFF
TRBJ2-7 | TRBV28 | TRBD1 | once | TGTGCCAGCAGTTTTCTGTCCCGACAGGGTAACGAGCAGTACTTC | CASSFLSRQGNEQYF
TRBJ2-7 | TRBV20-1 | . | few | TGCAGTGCTGCCCCGGGCTACGAGCAGTACTTC | CSAAPGYEQYF
TRBJ2-1 | TRBV15 | . | . | TGTGCCACCAGCGCCCGAAACCGGAATGAGCAGTTCTTC | CATSARNRNEQFF
TRBJ2-5 | TRBV6-6 | TRBD1 | medium-sized | TGTGCCAGCACCCCGGGACAGGGGGAAGAGACCCAGTACTTC | CASTPGQGEETQYF
TRBJ2-1 | TRBV7-6 | . | . | TGTGCCAGCAGCCCTTCCGCTAGCTCCTACAATGAGCAGTTCTTC | CASSPSASSYNEQFF
TRBJ2-1 | TRBV30 | TRBD2 | . | TGTGCCTGGAGGGGACTAGCGGGGATCGGATCCAATGAGCAGTTCTTC | CAWRGLAGIGSNEQFF
TRBJ1-5 | TRBV6-5 | . | . | TGTGCCAGCGCCGGACACGAGAGGCCCCAGCATTTT | CASAGHERPQHF
TRBJ1-1 | TRBV6-5 | TRBD1 | . | TGTGCCAGCATAGGGACAGGCCGGAACACTGAAGCTTTCTTT | CASIGTGRNTEAFF
TRBJ1-2 | TRBV19 | . | few | TGTGCCAGTAGACAAGGGCCCGGATTGAGTAGTGGCTACACCTTC | CASRQGPGLSSGYTF
TRBJ2-3 | TRBV7-2 | . | . | TGTGCCAGCAGCTTACTGGGTGGGGGTGGCACAGATACGCAGTATTTT | CASSLLGGGGTDTQYF
TRBJ2-2 | TRBV19 | . | . | TGTGCCAGCGGCGGGATGGCTGCCGGGGAGCTGTTTTTT | CASGGMAAGELFF
TRBJ2-7 | TRBV5-1 | TRBD1 | . | TGCGCCAGCAACCGGGACAGGGGTTCCGAGCAGTACTTC | CASNRDRGSEQYF